This entry features one TCR beta chain sequence. This entry is derived from a study of shared clonotypes between healthy human individuals. In the study overall: CD8 memory received one plate per donor, CD8 naive two, CD4 memory three and CD4 naive three.

Profiled with immunoSEQ multiplex PCR; TCRdb holds only in-frame clones, not every one. The table shows 2,500,000 or so clones, with roughly nine tenths occurring only once. Germline V gene data show CDR1 as SGHRS and CDR2 as YFSETQ. The CDR3 sequence is 15 residues long. Between the trimmed V and J ends, which lost 0 bases and 0 bases, there was a span of 9 bases. The clonotype originates from a young man in good health. The chain combines TRBV5-1 with TRBJ2-5; D ambiguous. Sequenced material: naive CD4+ T cells sorted from blood. Subset specified: CD45RA+ positively selected. CDR3 coding DNA: TGCGCCAGCAGCTTGGGGTCAGACTACCAAGAGACCCAGTACTTC. This encodes CASSLGSDYQETQYF.